The 12 T cell receptor beta chains in this list originate from one sample, sequenced in a study of blood T cell repertoires in COVID-19. Clones were sequenced by immunoSEQ multiplex PCR, and TCRdb holds only the in-frame ones, with some missing. The table includes 140,000 to 150,000 clones, over 70% detected once. Source material: PBMCs or T cells enriched from blood (not recorded which). These receptors all stem from a man aged 55 to 70 who had recovered from COVID-19.

This chain joins TRBV7-2 and TRBJ1-2, with D unclear. V lost 0 bases, J lost 9 bases, and 14 bases lay in between. Per the germline V gene, CDR1 is SGHTA and CDR2 is FQGNSA. The CDR3 spans 14 residues. The CDR3 reads CASSLASGRMSYTF. In nucleotides, the CDR3 is TGTGCCAGCAGCTTAGCTAGTGGGAGGATGAGCTACACCTTC.

CDR3 in DNA: TGTGCCATCAGTGAGTCCGGAGAACTCTATGGCTACACCTTC. Amino acid sequence: CAISESGELYGYTF. This rearrangement joins TRBV10-3 to TRBJ1-2; D gene uncertain. V gave up 0 bases and J gave up 4 bases, with 9 bases separating them. The CDR3 runs 14 residues. The germline V gene encodes CDR1 ENHRY and CDR2 SYGVKD.

The rearrangement uses TRBV9 and TRBJ2-3; D is unclear. The CDR3 has 13 residues. V dropped 4 bases and J dropped 3 bases, with 9 bases sitting between them. Germline CDR1 is SGDLS and CDR2 is YYNGEE. The CDR3 DNA reads TGTGCCAGCAGCCCCGCAGCGACAGATACGCAGTATTTT. Its protein product is CASSPAATDTQYF. Full variable domain (outside the CDR3, taken from reference TRBV9 and TRBJ2-3): DSGVTQTPKHLITATGQRVTLRCSPRSGDLSVYWYQQSLDQGLQFLIQYYNGEERAKGNILERFSAQQFPDLHSELNLSSLELGDSALYFCASSPAATDTQYFGPGTRLTVL.

The chain combines TRBV7-3 with TRBJ2-1; D is possibly TRBD2 (7 bases). CDR3 size: 16 residues. Trimming removed 5 bases at V and 9 bases at J, with 23 bases between. Germline assignment: CDR1 SGHTA and CDR2 FQGTGA. CDR3 residues: CASSLEGRGGRGEQFF. CDR3 in DNA: TGTGCCAGCAGCCTCGAGGGCAGGGGCGGGAGAGGTGAGCAGTTCTTC.

V usage is TRBV13 and J usage is TRBJ1-1; TRBD1 matches at 9 bases. Trimming cost V 5 bases and J 5 bases; bases outside gene matches: 12. Germline V lookup: CDR1 PRHDT, CDR2 FYEKMQ (reference sequence). CDR3 size: 16 residues. In DNA, the CDR3 is TGTGCCAGCAGCCCGGGACAGGGAATTTTGTTAACTGAAGCTTTCTTT. Protein: CASSPGQGILLTEAFF.

This rearrangement joins TRBV20-1 to TRBJ1-1, with D perhaps TRBD1 (6 bases). The CDR3 is 13 amino acids. With 3 bases removed from V and 2 bases from J, the gap between germline ends came to 10 bases. Germline V gene lookup returns CDR1 DFQATT and CDR2 SNEGSKA (reference sequence). CDR3 sequence: CSASRGGNTEAFF. The CDR3 DNA reads as TGCAGTGCTAGTCGGGGGGGCAACACTGAAGCTTTCTTT.

The chain recombines TRBV2 with TRBJ1-5, with TRBD1 as a possible D gene (6 bases). CDR3 length: 13 amino acids. Germline assignment: CDR1 SNHLY and CDR2 FYNNEI. V was trimmed by 3 bases and J by 5 bases, leaving 8 bases between them. The CDR3 spells CASSDSGDQPQHF. DNA for the CDR3: TGTGCCAGCAGTGATTCAGGGGATCAGCCCCAGCATTTT.

Note on this clone: The sample carries other DNA sequences with the same CDR3. The V call is TRBV30, the J call TRBJ1-1, with D possibly being TRBD1 (5 bases). Germline lookup yields CDR1 GTSNPN and CDR2 SVGIG (reference sequence). The CDR3 has 12 residues. The germline V and J ends were trimmed by 5 bases and 4 bases, with 11 bases remaining between them. CDR3 bases: TGTGCCTGGGAGCAGGGTGGCACTGAAGCTTTCTTT. It encodes CAWEQGGTEAFF.

The chain recombines TRBV19 with TRBJ1-2; 10 positions match TRBD1. Germline V CDR1 and CDR2: LNHDA, SQIVND (reference sequence). V shed 6 bases, J shed 6 bases, and the junction held 7 bases outside the gene matches. The CDR3 has 14 residues. CDR3 in amino acids: CASSRDRGFDGYTF. The DNA for the CDR3 is TGTGCCAGTAGCCGGGACAGGGGTTTTGATGGCTACACCTTC.

This chain uses TRBV19 with TRBJ1-5; 8 nucleotides line up with TRBD1. Germline V gives CDR1 LNHDA, CDR2 SQIVND (reference sequence). Unmatched junction bases numbered 7, after V lost 4 bases and J lost 8 bases. The CDR3 runs 14 residues. CDR3 DNA: TGTGCCAGTAGTAGCCGGACAGGGTGGGAGCCCCAGCATTTT. Its translation: CASSSRTGWEPQHF.

J is TRBJ1-2 and V is TRBV19; weak D call: TRBD1 (5 bases). The germline V gene has CDR1 LNHDA and CDR2 SQIVND (reference sequence). V was cut by 7 bases and J by 3 bases, with 12 bases left in between. CDR3 length equals 13 residues. The DNA of the CDR3 is TGTGCCAGTATACCCAGGGCAGACTATGGCTACACCTTC. It translates to CASIPRADYGYTF.

The CDR3 sequence is CASSLQTGMNTEAFF. The DNA of the CDR3 is TGTGCCAGCAGCTTGCAAACAGGTATGAACACTGAAGCTTTCTTT. V usage is TRBV5-4 and J usage is TRBJ1-1; D possibly corresponds to TRBD1 (5 bases). Germline CDR1 reads SGHNT; CDR2 reads YYREEE (reference sequence). The CDR3 consists of 15 residues. Deletions cut 1 base from V and 0 bases from J, with 10 bases between.